A selection of T cell receptor beta chains follows, all from one sample in a study of cytomegalovirus exposure and HLA in healthy donors. Generated by immunoSEQ multiplex PCR, the TCRdb table keeps only in-frame clones and is missing some. Of almost 70,000 clones in the sample, under 80% were seen once. The sequencing input was PBMCs. The receptors come from a male donor in good health and CMV-seropositive. Both conserved end residues are part of each CDR3. Fields, in order: V gene, D gene, J gene, clone size, CDR3 protein, CDR3 DNA. The D gene is left open where the match is weak. Expanded clones get a size class; other rows say once, few or many, or leave the size out.

TRBV4-2,.,TRBJ2-5,.,CASSQAAQDLGETQYF,TGTGCCAGCAGCCAAGCAGCACAGGACCTGGGGGAGACCCAGTACTTC
TRBV5-6,.,TRBJ2-3,.,CASSLIGDYDTQYF,TGTGCCAGCAGCTTGATCGGGGATTACGATACGCAGTATTTT
TRBV2,TRBD1,TRBJ1-3,.,CASSGDRGRNTIYF,TGTGCCAGCAGCGGTGACAGGGGACGAAACACCATATATTTT
TRBV7-7,TRBD1,TRBJ2-7,few,CASSPVPGQQPYEQYF,TGTGCCAGCAGCCCAGTACCGGGACAGCAGCCCTACGAGCAGTACTTC
TRBV6-5,.,TRBJ1-2,few,CASSNGQNYGYTF,TGTGCCAGCAGCAACGGACAGAACTATGGCTACACCTTC
TRBV7-2,.,TRBJ2-1,.,CASSLAFNEQFF,TGTGCCAGCAGCTTAGCCTTCAATGAGCAGTTCTTC
TRBV29-1,TRBD2,TRBJ2-5,.,CSVSSGSETQYF,TGCAGCGTCAGTAGCGGGAGCGAGACCCAGTACTTC
TRBV2,.,TRBJ1-4,.,CASSGSDEKLFF,TGTGCCAGCTCAGGGTCTGATGAAAAACTGTTTTTT
TRBV6-5,TRBD1,TRBJ1-1,once,CASNVGGATEAFF,TGTGCCAGCAATGTAGGGGGCGCGACTGAAGCTTTCTTT
TRBV4-3,.,TRBJ2-7,.,CASSQDRFSYEQYF,TGCGCCAGCAGCCAAGACAGGTTCTCCTACGAGCAGTACTTC
TRBV4-3,.,TRBJ2-1,.,CASSQGAVDEQFF,TGCGCCAGCAGCCAAGGGGCAGTGGATGAGCAGTTCTTC
TRBV10-2,.,TRBJ2-5,.,CASLEGLEETQYF,TGCGCCAGCCTGGAGGGGTTGGAAGAGACCCAGTACTTC
TRBV6-1,TRBD2,TRBJ2-5,.,CASREAGAGETQYF,TGTGCCAGCAGAGAAGCGGGAGCCGGGGAGACCCAGTACTTC
TRBV28,TRBD2,TRBJ2-3,.,CASSPQAGREIPDTQYF,TGTGCCAGCAGTCCCCAAGCTGGGCGGGAGATCCCAGATACGCAGTATTTT
TRBV28,.,TRBJ1-5,.,CASPTPGGIQNQPQHF,TGTGCCAGCCCCACCCCGGGGGGGATCCAGAATCAGCCCCAGCATTTT
TRBV4-1,.,TRBJ1-1,.,CASIPGGSNTEAFF,TGCGCCAGCATCCCCGGGGGGTCTAACACTGAAGCTTTCTTT
TRBV2,.,TRBJ1-3,.,CASSDRGNTIYF,TGTGCCAGCAGTGACAGGGGAAACACCATATATTTT
TRBV10-2,TRBD2,TRBJ2-3,.,CASNDGGAADTQYF,TGCGCCAGCAACGACGGGGGGGCCGCAGATACGCAGTATTTT
TRBV10-2,.,TRBJ2-5,.,CASSGGWETQYF,TGCGCCAGCAGTGGAGGGTGGGAGACCCAGTACTTC
TRBV7-9,.,TRBJ2-7,.,CASRSRQSYEQYF,TGTGCCAGCAGGTCTCGACAGTCCTACGAGCAGTACTTC
TRBV6-5,.,TRBJ1-3,.,CASRLDRNGNTIYF,TGTGCCAGCAGACTCGACAGGAATGGAAACACCATATATTTT
TRBV19,.,TRBJ2-2,.,CASSIFLGGLTGELFF,TGTGCCAGTAGTATATTTTTGGGGGGGCTCACCGGGGAGCTGTTTTTT
TRBV7-3,.,TRBJ2-5,.,CASSQDRQETQYF,TGTGCCAGCAGCCAGGACAGACAAGAGACCCAGTACTTC
TRBV28,.,TRBJ1-5,.,CASSPSDNNSNQPQHF,TGTGCCAGCAGTCCCTCGGACAACAATAGCAATCAGCCCCAGCATTTT
TRBV10-3,.,TRBJ1-4,.,CAISENGGRSEKLFF,TGTGCCATCAGTGAGAATGGGGGGAGAAGTGAAAAACTGTTTTTT
TRBV7-9,TRBD2,TRBJ2-4,.,CASSLGRIAGEAKNIQYF,TGTGCCAGCAGCTTAGGGAGAATAGCGGGAGAGGCCAAAAACATTCAGTACTTC
TRBV27,.,TRBJ1-1,few,CASTPRENTEAFF,TGTGCCAGCACCCCCAGGGAGAACACTGAAGCTTTCTTT
TRBV7-2,TRBD1,TRBJ1-2,few,CASSPDRTNGYTF,TGTGCCAGCAGCCCGGACAGGACGAATGGCTACACCTTC
TRBV25-1,TRBD1,TRBJ1-4,.,CASSAGDSSNEKLFF,TGTGCCAGCAGTGCCGGGGACAGTTCCAATGAAAAACTGTTTTTT
TRBV7-2,.,TRBJ2-1,.,CASRLQGNSYNEQFF,TGTGCCAGCAGGCTTCAGGGGAACTCCTACAATGAGCAGTTCTTC
TRBV11-2,.,TRBJ1-2,.,CASSPPGANYGYTF,TGTGCCAGCAGCCCTCCTGGGGCGAACTATGGCTACACCTTC
TRBV7-6,TRBD1,TRBJ1-1,.,CASSPWDRRNTEAFF,TGTGCCAGCAGCCCCTGGGACAGGAGGAACACTGAAGCTTTCTTT
TRBV9,.,TRBJ1-2,.,CASSSGGGSGYGYTF,TGTGCCAGCAGCTCGGGGGGGGGCAGCGGCTATGGCTACACCTTC
TRBV5-6,.,TRBJ1-5,few,CASSPSDGVEPQHF,TGTGCCAGCAGCCCCTCGGACGGGGTAGAGCCCCAGCATTTT
TRBV18,.,TRBJ2-4,few,CASSPLVDIQYF,TGTGCCAGCTCACCATTAGTCGACATTCAGTACTTC
TRBV4-1,TRBD1,TRBJ1-1,.,CASSQTGGITEAFF,TGCGCCAGCAGCCAAACAGGGGGAATCACTGAAGCTTTCTTT
TRBV19,.,TRBJ2-5,.,CASMKGGRETQYF,TGTGCCAGTATGAAGGGGGGGCGAGAGACCCAGTACTTC
TRBV7-6,TRBD1,TRBJ2-2,.,CASSVWTGGRSGELFF,TGTGCCAGCAGCGTTTGGACAGGGGGGAGGTCCGGGGAGCTGTTTTTT
TRBV5-1,TRBD2,TRBJ2-7,.,CASSLGLAASYEQYF,TGCGCCAGCAGCTTGGGACTAGCGGCCTCCTACGAGCAGTACTTC
TRBV19,TRBD2,TRBJ2-2,.,CASSPGPSSGEPPGELFF,TGTGCCAGTAGTCCAGGCCCCTCTAGCGGAGAGCCCCCCGGGGAGCTGTTTTTT
TRBV7-3,TRBD2,TRBJ2-2,.,CASSLGLENYRELFF,TGTGCCAGCAGCTTGGGACTAGAAAACTACCGGGAGCTGTTTTTT
TRBV19,TRBD1,TRBJ2-7,.,CASSPTGADEQYF,TGTGCCAGTAGTCCCACAGGGGCGGACGAGCAGTACTTC
TRBV19,.,TRBJ1-5,.,CASSKPGDLNQPQHF,TGTGCCAGTAGCAAACCAGGGGACCTCAATCAGCCCCAGCATTTT
TRBV7-9,.,TRBJ1-5,.,CASSQGSHDNQPQHF,TGTGCCAGCAGCCAGGGGAGTCATGACAATCAGCCCCAGCATTTT
TRBV5-1,TRBD1,TRBJ2-7,.,CASSFRQGTSYEQYF,TGCGCCAGCAGCTTCAGACAGGGGACATCGTACGAGCAGTACTTC
TRBV5-1,.,TRBJ2-7,.,CASSLDRSSYEQYF,TGCGCCAGCAGCTTAGACAGGAGCTCCTACGAGCAGTACTTC
TRBV2,.,TRBJ2-7,.,CASSEGGRRGTYEQYF,TGTGCCAGCAGTGAAGGGGGCCGGCGGGGAACCTACGAGCAGTACTTC
TRBV19,.,TRBJ2-7,.,CASSMRGQGGHEQYF,TGTGCCAGTAGTATGCGAGGGCAGGGGGGACACGAGCAGTACTTC
TRBV18,.,TRBJ2-1,.,CASSPENEQFF,TGTGCCAGCTCACCGGAGAATGAGCAGTTCTTC
TRBV15,.,TRBJ1-4,.,CATSRDRQGYNEKLFF,TGTGCCACCAGCAGAGATCGGCAGGGATATAATGAAAAACTGTTTTTT
TRBV7-9,.,TRBJ2-1,.,CSSSFTTGQRGLEYEQFF,TGTTCCAGCAGCTTCACGACAGGCCAGCGGGGACTGGAGTATGAGCAGTTCTTC
TRBV30,.,TRBJ2-7,.,CAWGSLATGEQYF,TGTGCCTGGGGATCCCTAGCAACCGGGGAGCAGTACTTC
TRBV30,.,TRBJ2-1,.,CAWSTDSRDKKFF,TGTGCCTGGAGTACGGACAGCCGGGACAAGAAGTTCTTC
TRBV6-5,.,TRBJ2-3,.,CASSYRDTQYF,TGTGCCAGCAGTTATCGAGATACGCAGTATTTT
TRBV19,.,TRBJ1-5,.,CASAYRLIQSNQPQHF,TGTGCCAGTGCTTACCGACTAATTCAAAGCAATCAGCCCCAGCATTTT
TRBV12-1,.,TRBJ1-2,.,CASSFAQIVHGYTF,TGTGCCAGCAGCTTTGCACAGATCGTCCATGGCTACACCTTC
TRBV29-1,TRBD1,TRBJ1-2,.,CSAGDRGDYGYTF,TGCAGCGCCGGGGACAGGGGCGACTATGGCTACACCTTC
TRBV19,.,TRBJ2-5,.,CASSRTNQETQYF,TGTGCCAGTAGCCGGACTAACCAAGAGACCCAGTACTTC
TRBV15,TRBD1,TRBJ1-5,.,CATSRDRPPYSNQPQHF,TGTGCCACCAGCCGGGACAGGCCTCCTTATAGCAATCAGCCCCAGCATTTT